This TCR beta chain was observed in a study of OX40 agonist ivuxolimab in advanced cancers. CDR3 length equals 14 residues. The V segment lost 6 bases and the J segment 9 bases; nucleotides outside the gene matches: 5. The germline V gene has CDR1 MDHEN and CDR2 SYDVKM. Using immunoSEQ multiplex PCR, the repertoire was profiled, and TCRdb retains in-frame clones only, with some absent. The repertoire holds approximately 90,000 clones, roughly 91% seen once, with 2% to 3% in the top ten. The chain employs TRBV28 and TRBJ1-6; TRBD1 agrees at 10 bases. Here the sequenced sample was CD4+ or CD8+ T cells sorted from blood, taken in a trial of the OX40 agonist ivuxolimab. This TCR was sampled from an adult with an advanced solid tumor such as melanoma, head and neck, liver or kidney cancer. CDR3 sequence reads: CASSRQGAISPLHF. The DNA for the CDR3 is TGTGCCAGCAGCCGACAGGGGGCGATTTCACCCCTCCACTTT.